These 25 T cell receptor beta chains came from one sample sequenced in a study of blood T cell repertoires in COVID-19. Sequenced by immunoSEQ multiplex PCR; TCRdb stores in-frame clones only, minus some. The sample yields approximately 260,000 clones, roughly 88% seen once. The sequenced sample was peripheral blood. These receptors originate from a woman in her thirties or forties who had recovered from COVID-19.

In the case of this clone: The same CDR3 is also encoded by other DNA sequences in this sample. V and J are TRBV6-2 or TRBV6-3 and TRBJ2-3; tentative D call: TRBD2 (5 bases). V was cut by 5 bases and J by 5 bases, with 5 bases left in between. Germline V gene data show CDR1 as MNHEY and CDR2 as SVGEGT. The CDR3 has 11 amino acids. The CDR3 here is CASSRGDTQYF. The CDR3 DNA sequence: TGTGCCAGCAGTCGGGGAGATACGCAGTATTTT.

The chain combines TRBV11-2 with TRBJ1-1, with 8 bases fitting TRBD1. This CDR3 has 17 amino acids. The germline gives CDR1 SGHAT, CDR2 FQNNGV. V was pared by 0 bases and J by 4 bases, with 10 bases of the junction left unmatched. Here the CDR3 reads CASSLDPPGQVLTEAFF. CDR3 in DNA: TGTGCCAGCAGCTTAGATCCGCCGGGACAGGTCCTCACTGAAGCTTTCTTT. Complete variable domain (other parts from reference TRBV11-2 and TRBJ1-1): EAGVAQSPRYKIIEKRQSVAFWCNPISGHATLYWYQQILGQGPKLLIQFQNNGVVDDSQLPKDRFSAERLKGVDSTLKIQPAKLEDSAVYLCASSLDPPGQVLTEAFFGQGTRLTVV.

There are a few counts of this clone. The chain joins TRBV19 to TRBJ2-7; D is possibly TRBD1 (6 bases). CDR3 length equals 14 residues. V dropped 4 bases and J dropped 0 bases, with 10 bases sitting between them. Germline V CDR1 and CDR2: LNHDA, SQIVND (reference sequence). As DNA, the CDR3 is TGTGCCAGTAGTACCGGACAGAACTCCTACGAGCAGTACTTC. As protein: CASSTGQNSYEQYF.

This chain connects TRBV27 to TRBJ2-3, with TRBD2 matching 7 bases. Germline V gene data show CDR1 as MNHEY and CDR2 as SMNVEV (reference sequence). V gave up 7 bases and J gave up 3 bases; unmatched junction bases: 7. This CDR3 region has 14 residues. The CDR3 DNA reads TGTGCCAGCATCCGGAGCGGGATAACAGATACGCAGTATTTT. Amino acids: CASIRSGITDTQYF.

This clone was observed a single time. This sequence joins TRBV5-4 and TRBJ2-1, with D possibly TRBD2 on 6 matching bases. CDR1 and CDR2 (germline): SGHNT, YYREEE (reference sequence). The CDR3 covers 17 residues. The germline V and J ends were trimmed by 0 bases and 6 bases, with 19 bases remaining between them. The CDR3, as DNA: TGTGCCAGCAGCTTGGAGGGTAGCCGGGGGATTCTCAATGAGCAGTTCTTC. Amino acids: CASSLEGSRGILNEQFF. Based on the CDR3 plus reference TRBV5-4 and TRBJ2-1, the full variable domain is ETGVTQSPTHLIKTRGQQVTLRCSSQSGHNTVSWYQQALGQGPQFIFQYYREEENGRGNFPPRFSGLQFPNYSSELNVNALELDDSALYLCASSLEGSRGILNEQFFGPGTRLTVL.

A remark on this clone: This sample includes further DNA sequences coding for the same CDR3. The gene calls are TRBV18 and TRBJ2-7, with 8 bases lining up with TRBD1. Germline CDR1 and CDR2: KGHSH and LQKENI. There are 14 residues in the CDR3. V lost 3 bases to trimming and J lost 4 bases; unmatched junction nucleotides: 5. In DNA form, the CDR3 reads TGTGCCAGCTCACCCGGACAGGGCAGGTACGAGCAGTACTTC. Encoded protein: CASSPGQGRYEQYF.

The chain is built from TRBV5-6 and TRBJ1-2; TRBD1 aligns across 9 bases. CDR1 SGHDT and CDR2 YYEEEE come from the germline V gene. There are 13 residues in the CDR3. V shed 3 bases, J shed 10 bases, and the junction held 7 bases outside the gene matches. As DNA, the CDR3 is TGTGCCAGCAGCTCCGGGACAGGGAGTGACTACACCTTC. It specifies CASSSGTGSDYTF.

The chain employs TRBV7-9 and TRBJ1-2; tentatively, D is TRBD1 (6 bases). The ends were cut back, 4 bases at V and 2 bases at J, with 17 bases in the middle. The CDR3 length is 16 residues. The germline V gene encodes CDR1 SEHNR and CDR2 FQNEAQ (reference sequence). CDR3 sequence (DNA): TGTGCCAGCAGCTCGGGGACAATTTTCACAAACTATGGCTACACCTTC. Encoded protein: CASSSGTIFTNYGYTF.

The chain employs TRBV9 and TRBJ2-7, with 14 nucleotides matching TRBD2. The junction had 10 bases not matched to a gene; V was cut back by 0 bases and J by 5 bases. Germline-derived CDR1 and CDR2 are SGDLS and YYNGEE. The CDR3 length is 18 residues. This CDR3 is CASSVGPTSGGAGDEQYF. CDR3 DNA sequence: TGTGCCAGCAGCGTAGGACCGACTAGCGGGGGGGCAGGGGACGAGCAGTACTTC. The whole variable domain, filled in from reference TRBV9 and TRBJ2-7, reads DSGVTQTPKHLITATGQRVTLRCSPRSGDLSVYWYQQSLDQGLQFLIQYYNGEERAKGNILERFSAQQFPDLHSELNLSSLELGDSALYFCASSVGPTSGGAGDEQYFGPGTRLTVT.

The chain couples TRBV5-1 to TRBJ2-7; 8 bases are a match to TRBD1. The CDR3 has 15 amino acids. Germline loops: CDR1 SGHRS, CDR2 YFSETQ. After removal of 6 bases from V and 4 bases from J, the junction contained 12 bases not matched to a gene. DNA for the CDR3: TGCGCCAGCACCCCGAGGGCAGGGGGCGGATACGAGCAGTACTTC. Translated, it gives CASTPRAGGGYEQYF.

On this clone: One junction end does not reproduce the germline sequence, and a read error may be involved. V usage is TRBV28 and J usage is TRBJ2-6, with 7 bases identical to TRBD2. Germline CDR1 is MDHEN and CDR2 is SYDVKM. This CDR3 is 15 amino acids long. The CDR3 protein is CGSGTRSSGANVLTF. CDR3 nucleotide sequence: TGTGGCAGCGGGACTCGCAGCTCTGGGGCCAACGTCCTGACTTTC.

The chain is built from TRBV27 and TRBJ2-5, with TRBD2 matching over 15 bases. Germline loops: CDR1 MNHEY, CDR2 SMNVEV (reference sequence). CDR3 size: 16 residues. The junction had 8 bases not matched to a gene; V was cut back by 5 bases and J by 7 bases. The CDR3 loop reads CASSPGTSGGSRTQYF. The CDR3 coding sequence is TGTGCCAGCAGTCCCGGGACTAGCGGGGGGTCTCGGACCCAGTACTTC.

This rearrangement joins TRBV19 to TRBJ1-3, with a tentative D call TRBD1 (5 bases). The CDR3 loop spans 16 amino acids. Trimming shortened V by 3 bases and J by 0 bases, and 12 bases separated the two germline ends. The germline V gene encodes CDR1 LNHDA and CDR2 SQIVND (reference sequence). CDR3 sequence: CASSIIDRLSGNTIYF. The CDR3 coding sequence is TGTGCCAGTAGTATCATCGACAGACTCTCTGGAAACACCATATATTTT.

The chain joins TRBV5-1 to TRBJ2-1; TRBD2 agrees at 10 bases. The trim removed 5 bases at V and 4 bases at J, leaving 6 bases unmatched. The CDR3 is made up of 15 amino acids. The germline V gene encodes CDR1 SGHRS and CDR2 YFSETQ. The CDR3 is CASSSTSGNYNEQFF. Written as DNA, the CDR3 is TGCGCCAGCAGTAGCACTAGCGGGAATTACAATGAGCAGTTCTTC. The variable domain in full, with the rest retrieved from reference TRBV5-1 and TRBJ2-1, is KAGVTQTPRYLIKTRGQQVTLSCSPISGHRSVSWYQQTPGQGLQFLFEYFSETQRNKGNFPGRFSGRQFSNSRSEMNVSTLELGDSALYLCASSSTSGNYNEQFFGPGTRLTVL.

This clone appeared a single time. This rearrangement joins TRBV6-1 to TRBJ1-3, with a possible D match to TRBD1 (5 bases). CDR3 length equals 16 residues. Deletions cut 3 bases from V and 1 base from J, with 13 bases between. Germline CDR1 is MNHNS and CDR2 is SASEGT. CDR3 loop: CASSDLGVSSGNTIYF. The CDR3 DNA reads as TGTGCCAGCAGTGACTTAGGGGTTTCGTCTGGAAACACCATATATTTT.

This chain links TRBV28 with TRBJ1-2; 8 nucleotides agree with TRBD1. In germline, CDR1 is MDHEN, CDR2 SYDVKM. The CDR3 is made up of 14 amino acids. The V segment lost 6 bases and the J segment 4 bases; nucleotides outside the gene matches: 7. This CDR3 is CASSQGASSYGYTF. The CDR3 DNA reads TGTGCCAGCAGCCAGGGGGCGTCTAGCTATGGCTACACCTTC.

The chain has TRBV7-2 and TRBJ2-2, with 10 nucleotides matching TRBD2. The ends lost 0 bases at V and 7 bases at J; junction bases unmatched: 8. The CDR3 extends over 17 amino acids. Germline V gene sequence: CDR1 SGHTA, CDR2 FQGNSA. The CDR3: CASSLALSGRGNGELFF. The CDR3 DNA is TGTGCCAGCAGCTTAGCGCTGAGCGGGAGGGGTAACGGGGAGCTGTTTTTT.

The rearrangement links TRBV7-2 to TRBJ2-7; TRBD1 agrees at 9 bases. CDR1 and CDR2 from the germline V gene are SGHTA and FQGNSA. The trim removed 5 bases at V and 4 bases at J, leaving 12 bases unmatched. This CDR3 contains 16 residues. The CDR3, as DNA: TGTGCCAGCAGCCCCCTAGGGGGACAGGGTTTTTACGAGCAGTACTTC. Residues: CASSPLGGQGFYEQYF.

The V call is TRBV19, the J call TRBJ2-1; 10 positions match TRBD1. CDR3 length: 13 residues. V was pared by 6 bases and J by 9 bases, with 5 bases of the junction left unmatched. Germline-derived CDR1 and CDR2 are LNHDA and SQIVND (reference sequence). This CDR3 is CASRGQGMGEQFF. The CDR3, as DNA: TGTGCCAGTAGGGGACAGGGGATGGGTGAGCAGTTCTTC.

The chain is built from TRBV11-3 and TRBJ2-3; 9 bases align to TRBD2. V gave up 5 bases and J gave up 6 bases; unmatched junction bases: 18. CDR3 size: 18 residues. CDR1 is SGHNT, CDR2 YENEEA, per germline. This CDR3 is CASSPSTLGGRAWDTQYF. The CDR3 DNA reads TGTGCCAGCAGCCCATCCACTTTGGGCGGGAGGGCCTGGGATACGCAGTATTTT.

The sample holds a few counts of this clone. As DNA, the CDR3 is TGTGCCACCAGTGATTCAGCTAACTATGGCTACACCTTC. As protein: CATSDSANYGYTF. J is TRBJ1-2 and V is TRBV24-1; D gene unclear. The germline V gene encodes CDR1 KGHDR and CDR2 SFDVKD. The CDR3 has 13 amino acids. With 2 bases removed from V and 0 bases from J, the gap between germline ends came to 3 bases.

This chain uses TRBV24-1 with TRBJ2-2; perhaps TRBD1 as D (5 bases). This CDR3 contains 13 residues. Germline CDR1 reads KGHDR; CDR2 reads SFDVKD. The V and J ends lost 5 bases and 4 bases respectively, with 7 bases between them. CDR3 sequence: CATSGQPTGELFF. The CDR3, as DNA: TGTGCCACCAGTGGACAGCCCACCGGGGAGCTGTTTTTT.

The chain couples TRBV6-6 to TRBJ2-1; weak D call: TRBD1 (5 bases). Trimming took off 8 bases at V and 14 bases at J, with 25 bases between the two ends. Germline CDR1 reads MNHNY; CDR2 reads SVGAGI (reference sequence). The CDR3 totals 14 residues. The CDR3 protein is CASDPSGSIKGKFF. The CDR3 region has the DNA TGTGCCAGCGATCCATCAGGGTCTATTAAAGGGAAGTTCTTC.

The genes are TRBV28 and TRBJ1-2, with 8 positions matching TRBD1. The germline V gene has CDR1 MDHEN and CDR2 SYDVKM. The trim removed 6 bases at V and 4 bases at J, leaving 10 bases unmatched. The CDR3 spans 15 residues. The CDR3 spells CASRSLPTGAYGYTF. Written as DNA, the CDR3 is TGTGCCAGCAGGTCCCTCCCGACAGGGGCCTATGGCTACACCTTC.

V is TRBV7-4 and J is TRBJ2-2, with 8 bases lining up with TRBD1. This CDR3 has 14 residues. In germline, CDR1 is SGHVT, CDR2 SQSDAQ. The V and J ends lost 6 bases and 6 bases, in that order; junction bases with no gene match: 6. CDR3 coding DNA: TGTGCCAGCAGAAAGACAGGGGAGGCCGGGGAGCTGTTTTTT. Translation: CASRKTGEAGELFF.